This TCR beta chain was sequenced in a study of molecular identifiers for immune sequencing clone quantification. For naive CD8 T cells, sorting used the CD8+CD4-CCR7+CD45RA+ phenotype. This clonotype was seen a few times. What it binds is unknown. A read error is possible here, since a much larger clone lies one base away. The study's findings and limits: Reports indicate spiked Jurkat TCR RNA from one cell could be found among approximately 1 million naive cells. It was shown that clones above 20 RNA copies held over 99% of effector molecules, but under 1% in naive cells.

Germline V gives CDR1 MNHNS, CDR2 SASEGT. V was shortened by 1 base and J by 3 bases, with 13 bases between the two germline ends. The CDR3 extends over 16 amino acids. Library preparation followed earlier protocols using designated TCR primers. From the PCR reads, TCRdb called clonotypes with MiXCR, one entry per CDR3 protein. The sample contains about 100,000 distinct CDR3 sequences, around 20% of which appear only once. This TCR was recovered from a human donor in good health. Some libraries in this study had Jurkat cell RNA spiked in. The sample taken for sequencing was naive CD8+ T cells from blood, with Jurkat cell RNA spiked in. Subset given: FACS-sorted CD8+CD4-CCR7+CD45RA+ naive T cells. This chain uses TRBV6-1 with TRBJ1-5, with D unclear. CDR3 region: CASSEVRAPNNQPQHF. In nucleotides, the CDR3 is TGTGCCAGCAGTGAAGTGCGGGCACCGAACAATCAGCCCCAGCATTTT.